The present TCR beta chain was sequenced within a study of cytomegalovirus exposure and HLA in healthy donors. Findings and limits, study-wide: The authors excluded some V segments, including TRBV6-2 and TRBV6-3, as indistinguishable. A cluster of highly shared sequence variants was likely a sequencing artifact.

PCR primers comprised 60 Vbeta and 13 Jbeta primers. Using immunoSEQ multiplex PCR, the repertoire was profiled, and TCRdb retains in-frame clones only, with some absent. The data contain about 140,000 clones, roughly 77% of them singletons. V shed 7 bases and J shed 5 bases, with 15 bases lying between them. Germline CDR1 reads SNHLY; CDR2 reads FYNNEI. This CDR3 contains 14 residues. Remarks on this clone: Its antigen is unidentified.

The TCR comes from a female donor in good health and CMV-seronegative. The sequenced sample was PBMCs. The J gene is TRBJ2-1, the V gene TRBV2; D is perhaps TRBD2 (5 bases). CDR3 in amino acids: CASNKPGSHNEQFF. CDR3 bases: TGTGCCAGCAACAAACCGGGATCCCACAATGAGCAGTTCTTC.